This T cell receptor (beta chain) was retrieved from a study of T cell responses to AZD1222 COVID-19 vaccine (dated by TCRdb to the early 2020s). Context from the whole study: TCR sequencing was performed for approximately 240 trial participants, of whom some 200 were given two doses of AZD1222 and roughly 25 were given two doses of MenACWY control vaccine. Trial participants were enrolled by age into subgroups of 18-55, 56-69 and 70-plus years, and about 150, 27 and 61 TCR-sequenced participants, respectively, were included in these subgroups.

Reading the label with the study, this specimen's time point is: about 28 days (+/-7) after the second vaccine dose. AZD1222 recipients whose second dose came at about 4 weeks and those whose second dose came at about 12 weeks were combined into one group, since spike-specific TCR depth and breadth did not differ between the two schedules. Vaccinee samples came from UK trials COV001 and COV002, including a single-blind randomized controlled phase 2/3 trial of AZD1222 (ChAdOx1 nCoV-19) in healthy adults. For TCRbeta chain sequencing, PBMC samples from trial participants were taken at day 0 and at day 28 after the second dose. Study-wide conclusions, independent of this receptor: Conclusions about previously exposed vaccinees were limited because only a handful of AZD1222 recipients were SARS-CoV-2 seropositive at baseline. In the small 56-69-year group, the increase in depth fell short of significance, most likely because of low power. Spike-specific TCR breadth and depth rose significantly after two AZD1222 doses compared with day 0 and with MenACWY recipients. Epitopes outside the regions mutated in the B.1.351 and B.1.1.7 variants were reportedly recognized by nearly half of the unique spike-specific TCRs. Because no samples from the day 14 peak response were available, repertoires could be characterized only after the peak T cell response. Participants were mostly white British, with more females than males. The authors suggested clonal diversity may have been underestimated. The whole spike protein was spanned by vaccine-associated CD4 TCRs, and dominant responses were seen in regions 160-218 and 743-854.

On this clone: It has no known antigen specificity. Per-base quality was not reported, and no clone a single base away is much larger than it.

CDR3 length: 11 amino acids, cysteine to phenylalanine. Of the read, only the CDR3 DNA is kept; its 33 bases are in frame from base 1. V loses 3 bases, J loses 10 bases, and the germline ends lie 8 bases apart. Per the germline V gene, KGHDR is the CDR1 and SFDVKD is the CDR2. The CDR3 regions of human TCRbeta chains were subjected to immunosequencing. In the source study's methods: TCRs in the repertoires were matched against a reference library of SARS-CoV-2-specific TCRs that had been generated with the MIRA antigen-specificity platform. Breadth meant the fraction of unique TCRs that were SARS-CoV-2-associated, whereas depth meant the fraction of total T cells that were SARS-CoV-2-associated. Using the MIRA data, each spike-specific TCR was assigned both to the spike region to which the TCR was reactive and to a CD4 or CD8 class. Log10-transformed breadth and depth values were compared by one-way ANOVA with Sidak's multiple comparisons tests. Imported from immuneACCESS, the table was reduced by TCRdb to in-frame sequences with V and J called. These copies leave out some clones; in studies compared against another copy, an unresolved V gene accounts for under half, and the cause of the remainder is not known. V, J and clone size derive from that table, while D and trimming were established from the DNA sequence. Within this sample are under 150,000 clones, with roughly 90% of them counted one time only. 1.6% of the sample rests with the top ten.

The TCR sequence derives from an adult who received the AZD1222 COVID-19 vaccine. The starting material was peripheral blood, obtained 28 days after the second AZD1222 dose. The V gene is TRBV24-1 and the J gene is TRBJ1-2; a weak D assignment points to TRBD1 (5 bases agree). The CDR3 corresponds to CATSDGTAYTF. The DNA sequence follows: TGTGCCACCAGTGATGGGACTGCCTACACCTTC.